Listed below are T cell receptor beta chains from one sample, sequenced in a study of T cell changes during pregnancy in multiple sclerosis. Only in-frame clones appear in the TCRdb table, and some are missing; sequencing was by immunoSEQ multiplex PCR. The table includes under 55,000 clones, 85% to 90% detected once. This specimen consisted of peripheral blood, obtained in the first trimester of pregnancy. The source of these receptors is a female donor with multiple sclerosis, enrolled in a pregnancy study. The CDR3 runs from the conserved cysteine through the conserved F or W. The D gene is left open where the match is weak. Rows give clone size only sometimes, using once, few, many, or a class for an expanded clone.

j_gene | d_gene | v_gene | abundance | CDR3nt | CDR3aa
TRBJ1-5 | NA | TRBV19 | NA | TGTGCCAGTAGTCTTCGTCGGCAGGGCGGCAATCAGCCCCAGCATTTT | CASSLRRQGGNQPQHF
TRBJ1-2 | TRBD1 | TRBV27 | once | TGTGCCAGCAGTCAATACAGGGGAGATGGCTACACCTTC | CASSQYRGDGYTF
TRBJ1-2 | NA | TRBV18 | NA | TGTGCCAGCTCACCTATTGCTACGGGTGATGGCTACACCTTC | CASSPIATGDGYTF
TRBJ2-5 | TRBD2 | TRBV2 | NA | TGTGCCGGGGAGGGGCAGCAAGAGACCCAGTACTTC | CAGEGQQETQYF
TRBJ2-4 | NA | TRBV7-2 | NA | TGTGCCAGCAGCTTTATGGCGGACAGTGAGAAGGTTCAGTACTTC | CASSFMADSEKVQYF
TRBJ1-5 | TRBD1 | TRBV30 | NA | TGTGCCTGGAGCCGACAGGGGAGGCAGCCCCAGCATTTT | CAWSRQGRQPQHF
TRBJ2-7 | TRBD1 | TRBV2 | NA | TGTGCCAGCAGAACAGGGGGGTCCTACGAGCAGTACTTC | CASRTGGSYEQYF
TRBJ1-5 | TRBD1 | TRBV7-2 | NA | TGTGCCAGCAGCTCCAGCAGGAGGACAGGGGGTGCCAATCAGCCCCAGCATTTT | CASSSSRRTGGANQPQHF
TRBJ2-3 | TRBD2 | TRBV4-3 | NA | TGCGCCAGCAGCCAAAGCGGGGGGGCTACAGATACGCAGTATTTT | CASSQSGGATDTQYF
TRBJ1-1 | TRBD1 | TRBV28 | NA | TGTGCCAGCATTACCCAGGGGGTGGTAACTGAAGCTTTCTTT | CASITQGVVTEAFF
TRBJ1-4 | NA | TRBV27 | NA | TGTGCCAGCAGTTTATGGCAGAATAATGAAAAACTGTTTTTT | CASSLWQNNEKLFF
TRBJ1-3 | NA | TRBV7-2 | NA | TGTGCCAGCAGCTTAGTGGGCGGGTACTCTGGAAACACCATATATTTT | CASSLVGGYSGNTIYF
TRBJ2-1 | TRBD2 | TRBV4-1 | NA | TGCGCCAGCAGTCCAAGAGCGGGGGCCAGGAATGAGCAGTTCTTC | CASSPRAGARNEQFF
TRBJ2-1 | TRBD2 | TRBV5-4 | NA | TGTGCCAGCAGCGGGACTAGCGGGGGTCGGGGGGATGAGCAGTTCTTC | CASSGTSGGRGDEQFF
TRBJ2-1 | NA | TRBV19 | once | TGTGCCAGTAGTATCGAGTTCTCCTACAATGAGCAGTTCTTC | CASSIEFSYNEQFF
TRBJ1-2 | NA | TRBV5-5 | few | TGTGCCAGCAGCTTGGAGCTTCCCGGGGATGGCTACACCTTC | CASSLELPGDGYTF
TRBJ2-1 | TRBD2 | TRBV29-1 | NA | TGCAGCGGTTGGGTAGCGGGGGGCCTATACAATGAGCAGTTCTTC | CSGWVAGGLYNEQFF
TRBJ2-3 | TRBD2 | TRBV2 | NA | TGTGCCAGCAGTGTGCTAGGTGCGGGGGGCGCTACGCAGTATTTT | CASSVLGAGGATQYF
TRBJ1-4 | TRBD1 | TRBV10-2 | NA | TGCGCCAGCACAGACAGGGGGGGATCGGATGAAAAACTGTTTTTT | CASTDRGGSDEKLFF
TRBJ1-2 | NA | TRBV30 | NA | TGTGCCTGGAGTCCTCAGGAAGGATCAGGGGAAAGGGTTTATGGCTACACCTTC | CAWSPQEGSGERVYGYTF
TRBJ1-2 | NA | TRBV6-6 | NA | TGTGCCAGCAGTTCCCGGGACATGAACTATGGCTACACCTTC | CASSSRDMNYGYTF
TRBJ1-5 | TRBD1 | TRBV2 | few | TGTGCCAGCAGTCCTTGGGACAGGAATCAGCCCCAGCATTTT | CASSPWDRNQPQHF
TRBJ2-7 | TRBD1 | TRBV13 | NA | TGTGCCAGCAGTTTAGCCAGGGGGCACTACGAGCAGTACTTC | CASSLARGHYEQYF
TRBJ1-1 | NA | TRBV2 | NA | TGTGCCAGCAGTGAGGGCAGACTGCGGGCTGAAGCTTTCTTT | CASSEGRLRAEAFF
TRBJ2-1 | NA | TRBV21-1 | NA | TGTGCCAGCAGCAAAGCGCGAGCTAGCGGGGGGACATACAATGAGCAGTTCTTC | CASSKARASGGTYNEQFF
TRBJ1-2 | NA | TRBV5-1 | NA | TGCGCCAGCAGCTTCGGGGGGGAGGACGGCTACACCTTC | CASSFGGEDGYTF
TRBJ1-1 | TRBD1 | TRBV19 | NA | TGTGCCAGTAGTGATTGGACAGGGGGATTCACTGAAGCTTTCTTT | CASSDWTGGFTEAFF
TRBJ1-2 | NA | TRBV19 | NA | TGTGCCAGTAGTATTCGGCCAAGGGGATTTGGCTACACCTTC | CASSIRPRGFGYTF
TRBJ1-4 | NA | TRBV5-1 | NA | TGCGCCAGCAGCTTGGCAGGTCCCCGTAATGAAAAACTGTTTTTT | CASSLAGPRNEKLFF
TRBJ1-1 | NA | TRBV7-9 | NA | TGTGCCAGCAGCTTAGCTGTTATGGAGGGTGCAGCTTTCTTT | CASSLAVMEGAAFF
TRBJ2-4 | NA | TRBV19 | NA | TGTGCCACGACGGGTCCCGCGCTGCGTACTCAGTACTTC | CATTGPALRTQYF
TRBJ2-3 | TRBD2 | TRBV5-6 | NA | TGTGCCAGCAGCTCGGGACTAGACACAGATACGCAGTATTTT | CASSSGLDTDTQYF
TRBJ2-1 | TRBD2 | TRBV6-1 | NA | TGTGCCAGCAGTCAGGGCGGGGGGACTTACAATGAGCAGTTCTTC | CASSQGGGTYNEQFF
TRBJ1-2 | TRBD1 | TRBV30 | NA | TGTGCCTGGAGGTATACAGGGGGCGTTTTGGGCTACACCTTC | CAWRYTGGVLGYTF
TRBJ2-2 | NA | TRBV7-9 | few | TGTGCCAGCAGCTTATTCCTCTCCGGGGAGCTGTTTTTT | CASSLFLSGELFF